This entry lists 21 T cell receptor beta chains sequenced from one sample in a study of long-term antiretroviral therapy in people with HIV. Researchers ran immunoSEQ v3.0 at survey level. Profiling relied on immunoSEQ multiplex PCR, and the TCRdb table lists in-frame clones only, not all of them. The sample consists of some 40,000 clones, approximately 87% of them appearing once. Sequencing used unsorted PBMCs, obtained 1.2 years after starting antiretroviral therapy. Source of these receptors: a woman aged 45-65 years with HIV.

The rearrangement links TRBV7-9 to TRBJ1-1; D not resolved. This CDR3 comprises 13 residues. Between the trimmed V and J ends, which lost 3 bases and 2 bases, there was a span of 7 bases. Per germline, CDR1 SEHNR and CDR2 FQNEAQ (reference sequence). As DNA, the CDR3 is TGTGCCAGCAGCTTCGACACCAACACTGAAGCTTTCTTT. Its protein is CASSFDTNTEAFF.

The chain combines TRBV7-9 with TRBJ2-2, with 8 positions matching TRBD1. CDR3 length: 19 amino acids. With V trimmed by 5 bases and J by 4 bases, 18 bases remained unmatched. The germline V gene has CDR1 SEHNR and CDR2 FQNEAQ (reference sequence). The CDR3 loop is CASSHITPPGQVPTGELFF. The DNA of the CDR3 is TGTGCCAGCAGCCATATTACGCCCCCGGGACAGGTCCCCACCGGGGAGCTGTTTTTT.

CDR3 DNA: TGTGCCAGCAGTCTGCAGGGACCTTTCGTCACTGAAGCTTTCTTT. The encoded protein is CASSLQGPFVTEAFF. J is TRBJ1-1 and V is TRBV6-5, with D perhaps matching TRBD1 (5 bases). The CDR3 length is 15 residues. In germline, CDR1 is MNHEY, CDR2 SVGAGI. Trimming stripped 5 bases from V and 4 bases from J, with 17 bases between.

The genes are TRBV11-3 and TRBJ2-1, with D uncertain. V was cut by 4 bases and J by 0 bases, with 10 bases left in between. The CDR3 spans 15 residues. Germline CDR1 SGHNT, CDR2 YENEEA. CDR3 coding DNA: TGTGCCAGCAGCTCGACATACCGCTCCTACAATGAGCAGTTCTTC. As protein: CASSSTYRSYNEQFF.

The gene calls are TRBV7-2 and TRBJ2-3; tentatively, D is TRBD1 (5 bases). With 5 bases removed from V and 0 bases from J, the gap between germline ends came to 12 bases. The CDR3 has 15 amino acids. Germline CDR1 and CDR2: SGHTA and FQGNSA. The CDR3 DNA reads TGTGCCAGCAGCATACAAGGGGAAAGCACAGATACGCAGTATTTT. Protein sequence: CASSIQGESTDTQYF. Complete variable domain (other parts from reference TRBV7-2 and TRBJ2-3): GAGVSQSPSNKVTEKGKDVELRCDPISGHTALYWYRQSLGQGLEFLIYFQGNSAPDKSGLPSDRFSAERTGGSVSTLTIQRTQQEDSAVYLCASSIQGESTDTQYFGPGTRLTVL.

This clone occurred a few times. The chain recombines TRBV5-8 with TRBJ1-6, with unresolved D. Germline lookup yields CDR1 SGHTS and CDR2 YDEGEE. V gave up 1 base and J gave up 7 bases, with 15 bases separating them. This CDR3 comprises 16 residues. The CDR3 region has the DNA TGTGCCAGCAGCTTGTTGATGAACAGTCGGAATTCACCCCTCCACTTT. It encodes CASSLLMNSRNSPLHF.

The chain recombines TRBV7-3 with TRBJ2-1, with 8 bases lining up with TRBD2. This CDR3 has 16 amino acids. Unmatched junction bases numbered 2, after V lost 1 base and J lost 0 bases. Germline loops: CDR1 SGHTA, CDR2 FQGTGA. CDR3 in DNA: TGTGCCAGCAGCTTAAGGGGACTAGGCTCCTACAATGAGCAGTTCTTC. This sequence encodes CASSLRGLGSYNEQFF.

This sequence joins TRBV27 and TRBJ1-1, with unresolved D. CDR1 and CDR2 from the germline V gene are MNHEY and SMNVEV (reference sequence). This CDR3 has 13 amino acids. Trimming stripped 3 bases from V and 1 base from J, with 6 bases between. CDR3: CASSFTRNTEAFF. The CDR3 nucleotides read TGTGCCAGCAGTTTCACCAGGAACACTGAAGCTTTCTTT.

In DNA form, the CDR3 reads TGTGCCAGCAGCCCACCGGCCTCCTACGAGCAGTACTTC. Its translation is CASSPPASYEQYF. This chain links TRBV7-9 with TRBJ2-7; D not resolved. Germline CDR1 SEHNR, CDR2 FQNEAQ (reference sequence). This CDR3 contains 13 residues. V was pared by 5 bases and J by 0 bases, with 8 bases between. Supplemented by reference TRBV7-9 and TRBJ2-7, the full variable domain reads DTGVSQNPRHKITKRGQNVTFRCDPISEHNRLYWYRQTLGQGPEFLTYFQNEAQLEKSRLLSDRFSAERPKGSFSTLEIQRTEQGDSAMYLCASSPPASYEQYFGPGTRLTVT.

The gene calls are TRBV27 and TRBJ2-1; D ambiguous. The germline CDR1 and CDR2 sequences are MNHEY and SMNVEV (reference sequence). The CDR3 consists of 14 residues. Trimming stripped 8 bases from V and 4 bases from J, with 15 bases between. CDR3 sequence (DNA): TGTGCCAGCGCCCGTGGTCTGCCTTACAATGAGCAGTTCTTC. Protein: CASARGLPYNEQFF.

This clone was counted once. The rearrangement uses TRBV7-3 and TRBJ2-1, with a weak D call TRBD2 (6 bases). The germline V and J ends were trimmed by 4 bases and 5 bases, with 9 bases remaining between them. This CDR3 region has 13 residues. From germline, CDR1 is SGHTA and CDR2 FQGTGA. CDR3 in DNA: TGTGCCAGCAGCTCGACTAGAAACAATGAGCAGTTCTTC. It is translated as CASSSTRNNEQFF.

The V call is TRBV5-1, the J call TRBJ1-1, with D maybe TRBD1 (5 bases). Germline lookup yields CDR1 SGHRS and CDR2 YFSETQ. This CDR3 region has 14 residues. Trimming took off 4 bases at V and 5 bases at J, with 15 bases between the two ends. Here the CDR3 DNA reads TGCGCCAGCAGCACCGAACGGGGGGTAACTGAAGCTTTCTTT. Its protein product is CASSTERGVTEAFF.

The chain recombines TRBV30 with TRBJ2-5, with D maybe TRBD1 (5 bases). The CDR3 loop spans 13 amino acids. V lost 3 bases and J 3 bases, leaving 11 bases between the germline ends. Germline CDR1 GTSNPN, CDR2 SVGIG (reference sequence). The CDR3 here is CAWSAQAEETQYF. In DNA form, the CDR3 reads TGTGCCTGGAGCGCACAGGCTGAAGAGACCCAGTACTTC.

This CDR3 reads CASSFSVSDTQYF. The CDR3 DNA follows: TGCGCCAGCTCATTTAGTGTCTCCGATACGCAGTATTTT. This chain uses TRBV10-2 with TRBJ2-3; no clear D gene. With 8 bases removed from V and 6 bases from J, the gap between germline ends came to 15 bases. CDR1 and CDR2 from the germline V gene are WSHSY and SAAADI. The CDR3 totals 13 residues.

The chain joins TRBV10-2 to TRBJ1-5; the D gene is possibly TRBD1 (6 bases). The germline gives CDR1 WSHSY, CDR2 SAAADI. Trimming removed 3 bases at V and 4 bases at J, with 10 bases between. This CDR3 has 14 residues. DNA for the CDR3: TGCGCCAGCAGTGATGTCCAGGGGAATCAGCCCCAGCATTTT. Protein: CASSDVQGNQPQHF.

The chain has TRBV7-9 and TRBJ2-7, with TRBD2 as a possible D gene (5 bases). The CDR3 length is 13 residues. Germline V gene sequence: CDR1 SEHNR, CDR2 FQNEAQ (reference sequence). The germline V and J ends were trimmed by 5 bases and 1 base, with 9 bases remaining between them. This CDR3 reads CASSPGESYEQYF. In DNA, the CDR3 is TGTGCCAGCAGCCCCGGGGAATCCTACGAGCAGTACTTC.

The chain carries TRBV5-1 and TRBJ2-7; TRBD2 matches 7 bases. Germline assignment: CDR1 SGHRS and CDR2 YFSETQ. This CDR3 has 15 residues. V shed 0 bases, J shed 3 bases, and the junction held 6 bases outside the gene matches. CDR3 residues: CASSLARGGDYEQYF. The CDR3 nucleotides read TGCGCCAGCAGCTTGGCCCGGGGAGGGGACTACGAGCAGTACTTC.

The rearrangement joins TRBV29-1 to TRBJ2-7; D unresolved. Looked up from germline, CDR1 is SQVTM and CDR2 is ANQGSEA. This CDR3 is built from 11 residues. Trimming cost V 3 bases and J 0 bases, with 3 bases left between them. The CDR3 DNA follows: TGCAGCGTTGAGCTCTCCTACGAGCAGTACTTC. This gives the protein CSVELSYEQYF.

V is TRBV2 and J is TRBJ2-3; TRBD2 aligns across 7 bases. CDR3 size: 15 residues. Germline CDR1 is SNHLY and CDR2 is FYNNEI. Trimming cost V 4 bases and J 6 bases; bases outside gene matches: 10. The CDR3 nucleotides are TGTGCCAGCAGTGCCCTAGCGGTTGGTGGGGATACGCAGTATTTT. Amino acids: CASSALAVGGDTQYF.

The gene calls are TRBV9 and TRBJ2-2; 11 nucleotides match TRBD2. There are 16 residues in the CDR3. Germline CDR1 and CDR2: SGDLS and YYNGEE. V gave up 0 bases and J gave up 5 bases; unmatched junction bases: 3. CDR3 in amino acids: CASSVVVAGGTGELFF. CDR3 nucleotides: TGTGCCAGCAGCGTAGTAGTAGCGGGGGGGACCGGGGAGCTGTTTTTT.

This rearrangement joins TRBV5-5 to TRBJ1-5; the D is unclear. Germline CDR1 is SGHKS and CDR2 is YYEKEE (reference sequence). CDR3 length equals 15 residues. Trimming removed 4 bases from V and 3 bases from J, with 14 bases in between. CDR3 DNA sequence: TGTGCCAGCAGCGCCGGACTGACCCTCAATCAGCCCCAGCATTTT. This codes for CASSAGLTLNQPQHF.